This TCR beta chain was observed in a study of T cell repertoires in cytomegalovirus infection. Study overall: It can be stated that public TCR beta signatures indicated CMV infection as well as a matching HLA type. Study observations and caveats: Clonotypes of TCR beta that were HLA-C-restricted and CMV-specific dominated the ex vivo response. Public TCR beta family frequency separated CMV-and-HLA carriers, including in an independent cohort.

One entry per CDR3 protein, called by TCRdb with MiXCR from the reads. Of some 590,000 distinct CDR3 sequences listed, roughly 42% are singletons. This clonotype turned up a few times. As yet, its antigen is unknown. Germline trimming cut 7 bases from V and 8 bases from J; bases unmatched to any gene: 10. This CDR3 spans 15 amino acids. CDR1 is SEHNR and CDR2 is FQNEAQ in the germline V gene (reference sequence). The sample was cultured PBMCs, taken from culture after CMV antigen stimulation. This TCR was sampled from a human donor in good health (CMV status not recorded). Some clones in this sample may be carry-over from other donors' samples. The chain is built from TRBV7-9 and TRBJ2-1; 11 nucleotides line up with TRBD1. CDR3 sequence: CASTPTGTGGDEQFF. DNA of the CDR3: TGTGCCAGCACCCCAACCGGGACAGGGGGTGATGAGCAGTTCTTC.